Following are 32 T cell receptor beta chains from one sample sequenced in a study of response to subunit inactivated influenza vaccine. From the RT-PCR reads, TCRdb called clonotypes with MiXCR, one entry per CDR3 protein. The sample records around 200,000 distinct CDR3 sequences, approximately 12% being singletons. These same data were also listed under a study on T cells expressing NK-cell markers. This second study says: For TCR beta, cDNA was produced by 5'RACE template switching with UMIs.

The sequencing used CD8+ T cells sorted from PBMCs, collected approximately 13 days after vaccination. Every receptor here comes from a man over 45 who received an inactivated influenza vaccine.

The CDR3 nucleotides are TGCGCCAGCAGCCAAGATTCTGGGGGGCCCTACGAGCAGTACTTC. It codes for CASSQDSGGPYEQYF. V usage is TRBV4-3 and J usage is TRBJ2-7; D is perhaps TRBD1 or TRBD2 (6 bases each). V shed 0 bases and J shed 2 bases, with 11 bases lying between them. The CDR3 length is 15 residues. Germline assignment: CDR1 LGHNA and CDR2 YSLEER.

Comments on this clonotype: One end of the junction fails to match germline, which may point to a read error. The V and J genes are TRBV7-7 and TRBJ2-1, with 8 bases identical to TRBD1. The CDR3 is 15 amino acids. CDR1 and CDR2 from the germline V gene are SSHAT and FNYEAQ (reference sequence). CDR3 loop: CASSLGQGRGYEQFF. Written as DNA, the CDR3 is TGTGCTAGCAGCTTAGGACAGGGTAGAGGGTATGAGCAGTTCTTC.

This clonotype has only a few counts. J is TRBJ2-7 and V is TRBV7-9; D remains unclear. Germline CDR1 is SEHNR and CDR2 is FQNEAQ (reference sequence). Trimming cost V 8 bases and J 5 bases, with 13 bases left between them. The CDR3 consists of 12 residues. Here the CDR3 DNA reads TGTGCCAGCGGGGTGGCTAATAACGAGCAGTACTTC. Its protein product is CASGVANNEQYF.

This clonotype was counted between two and nine times. The chain links TRBV10-2 to TRBJ1-1; D is unclear. The CDR3 totals 16 residues. The germline V gene has CDR1 WSHSY and CDR2 SAAADI. V lost 0 bases, J lost 0 bases, and 11 bases lay in between. The CDR3 DNA reads as TGCGCCAGCAGTGAGTCCGGGAATTACATGAACACTGAAGCTTTCTTT. Translated, it gives CASSESGNYMNTEAFF.

This clonotype appeared many times. This chain joins TRBV10-3 and TRBJ2-1; 7 bases line up with TRBD2. The germline V gene encodes CDR1 ENHRY and CDR2 SYGVKD. CDR3 length equals 14 residues. J gave up 9 bases and V 7 bases, and 12 bases lay outside the gene matches. As DNA, the CDR3 is TGTGCCATCACGAGGGACGGCGGGAGTGGTGAGCAGTTCTTC. The encoded protein is CAITRDGGSGEQFF.

V usage is TRBV7-2 and J usage is TRBJ2-1, with unresolved D. The ends were cut back, 6 bases at V and 3 bases at J, with 15 bases in the middle. There are 15 residues in the CDR3. CDR1 is SGHTA and CDR2 is FQGNSA in the germline V gene. CDR3 coding DNA: TGTGCCAGCAGTTTATCCGGACCCTTCTACAATGAGCAGTTCTTC. This codes for CASSLSGPFYNEQFF.

This clonotype occurred a few times. This chain uses TRBV19 with TRBJ1-5; perhaps TRBD1 as D (5 bases). The V gene lost 3 bases and the J gene lost 3 bases, with 12 bases spanning the gap. Germline values: CDR1 LNHDA, CDR2 SQIVND (reference sequence). The CDR3 loop spans 15 amino acids. This chain's CDR3 is CASSMAGGSNQPQHF. As DNA, the CDR3 is TGTGCCAGTAGTATGGCGGGGGGGTCCAATCAGCCCCAGCATTTT.

This clonotype was found many times. J is TRBJ2-3 and V is TRBV29-1; tentatively, D is TRBD1 or TRBD2 (5 bases each). Germline assignment: CDR1 SQVTM and CDR2 ANQGSEA. V lost 7 bases and J 4 bases, leaving 18 bases between the germline ends. The CDR3 length is 14 residues. The CDR3 region is CSAGRASPPDTQYF. The CDR3 nucleotides read TGCAGCGCGGGACGGGCCTCACCTCCAGATACGCAGTATTTT.

The chain carries TRBV9 and TRBJ2-3; D gene unclear. Between the trimmed V and J ends, which lost 0 bases and 0 bases, there was a span of 8 bases. The CDR3 contains 15 residues. Germline CDR1 reads SGDLS; CDR2 reads YYNGEE. CDR3 protein: CASSVDSPSTDTQYF. The CDR3 DNA reads as TGTGCCAGCAGCGTAGACTCCCCTAGCACAGATACGCAGTATTTT.

The sample holds many counts of this clonotype. The chain combines TRBV3-1 with TRBJ2-1, with TRBD2 identical over 8 bases. Germline-derived CDR1 and CDR2 are LGHDT and YNNKEL (reference sequence). V was clipped by 5 bases and J by 4 bases; unmatched bases: 7. The CDR3 extends over 15 amino acids. The CDR3 nucleotides read TGTGCCAGCAGCTCCGGTGTAGCGGGATACAATGAGCAGTTCTTC. Translating it yields CASSSGVAGYNEQFF.

The rearrangement links TRBV5-5 to TRBJ1-5; possibly TRBD1 for D (5 bases). The CDR3 has 14 amino acids. Germline CDR1 is SGHKS and CDR2 is YYEKEE (reference sequence). V lost 2 bases and J 7 bases, leaving 13 bases between the germline ends. CDR3 loop: CASSFGGVDQPQHF. CDR3 DNA: TGTGCCAGCAGCTTCGGGGGGGTAGACCAGCCCCAGCATTTT.

The chain joins TRBV6-1 to TRBJ1-6; maybe TRBD1 (5 bases). The germline gives CDR1 MNHNS, CDR2 SASEGT. Between the trimmed V and J ends, which lost 2 bases and 0 bases, there was a span of 5 bases. The CDR3 sequence is 15 residues long. CDR3 DNA sequence: TGTGCCAGCAGTGAACAGGGCTCCTATAATTCACCCCTCCACTTT. It codes for CASSEQGSYNSPLHF.

There are a few counts of this clonotype. The chain has TRBV5-6 and TRBJ2-1; D is undetermined. V lost 3 bases, J lost 8 bases, and 12 bases lay in between. This CDR3 spans 13 amino acids. Germline assignment: CDR1 SGHDT and CDR2 YYEEEE. CDR3 amino acids: CASSSALGDEQFF. The CDR3, as DNA: TGTGCCAGCAGCTCCGCCCTAGGCGATGAGCAGTTCTTC.

This clonotype appeared a few times. The chain combines TRBV4-3 with TRBJ2-7, with a possible D match to TRBD1 (5 bases). Per the germline V gene, CDR1 is LGHNA and CDR2 is YSLEER. The CDR3 length is 17 residues. The ends were cut back, 0 bases at V and 1 base at J, with 16 bases in the middle. The CDR3 here is CASSQDFPVDISYEQYF. CDR3 sequence (DNA): TGCGCCAGCAGCCAAGATTTCCCCGTGGACATTTCCTACGAGCAGTACTTC.

This clonotype was detected a few times. The rearrangement links TRBV4-2 to TRBJ2-1; 13 bases match TRBD2. The CDR3 has 20 residues. The ends lost 4 bases at V and 2 bases at J; junction bases unmatched: 14. CDR1 is LGHNA, CDR2 YNFKEQ, per germline. This CDR3 reads CASSPHRGLAGKVPYNEQFF. In nucleotides, the CDR3 is TGTGCCAGCAGCCCGCATCGGGGACTAGCGGGAAAAGTCCCCTACAATGAGCAGTTCTTC.

There are many counts of this clonotype. The chain carries TRBV6-5 and TRBJ1-4; 9 nucleotides match TRBD1. V was clipped by 4 bases and J by 11 bases; unmatched bases: 11. This CDR3 has 15 amino acids. CDR1 MNHEY and CDR2 SVGAGI come from the germline V gene. The CDR3 DNA is TGTGCCAGCAGTTTCGACGGGACAGGGAGTCGGAAACTGTTTTTT. Translated: CASSFDGTGSRKLFF.

The chain links TRBV10-3 to TRBJ2-7, with D maybe TRBD1 (5 bases). The CDR3 consists of 15 residues. The germline CDR1 and CDR2 sequences are ENHRY and SYGVKD. V dropped 4 bases and J dropped 0 bases, with 13 bases sitting between them. CDR3 nucleotide sequence: TGTGCCATCAGTGCATCAGCAGGGAACTCCTACGAGCAGTACTTC. Protein sequence: CAISASAGNSYEQYF.

The chain is built from TRBV10-3 and TRBJ1-1; TRBD1 agrees at 11 bases. J gave up 4 bases and V 10 bases, and 5 bases lay outside the gene matches. The CDR3 runs 13 residues. CDR1 and CDR2 (germline): ENHRY, SYGVKD. The DNA of the CDR3 is TGTGCCACCTGGACAGGGGGCGGCACTGAAGCTTTCTTT. This translates into CATWTGGGTEAFF.

This clonotype has more than one count but fewer than ten. This sequence joins TRBV6-2 or TRBV6-3 and TRBJ2-5; the match to TRBD2 covers 12 bases. The CDR3 has 18 residues. The V gene's germline CDR1 is MNHEY and CDR2 SVGEGT. V trimming: 2 bases; J trimming: 4 bases; junction bases outside the gene matches: 11. CDR3 region: CASSYETSGGFQGETQYF. Written as DNA, the CDR3 is TGTGCCAGCAGTTACGAGACTAGCGGGGGATTCCAAGGAGAGACCCAGTACTTC.

The chain carries TRBV7-9 and TRBJ2-7; D gene unclear. V lost 3 bases and J 7 bases, leaving 10 bases between the germline ends. Per the germline V gene, CDR1 is SEHNR and CDR2 is FQNEAQ (reference sequence). CDR3 length equals 12 residues. CDR3 amino acids: CASSFGNPEQYF. The CDR3 DNA sequence: TGTGCCAGCAGCTTCGGCAACCCTGAGCAGTACTTC.

V is TRBV12-3 or TRBV12-4 and J is TRBJ2-1; D ambiguous. Trimming cost V 2 bases and J 5 bases, with 13 bases left between them. CDR3 length: 15 residues. The CDR3 DNA reads as TGTGCCAGCAGTTTACCCGGGCACGCGAACAATGAGCAGTTCTTC. It is translated as CASSLPGHANNEQFF.

The CDR3, as DNA: TGCAGTGCCGACGAACAGCGGCCCTACGAGCAGTACTTC. Its protein is CSADEQRPYEQYF. The chain joins TRBV20-1 to TRBJ2-7; TRBD2 might be the D (5 bases). Germline V gene data show CDR1 as DFQATT and CDR2 as SNEGSKA (reference sequence). This CDR3 has 13 amino acids. Trimming removed 6 bases at V and 2 bases at J, with 14 bases between.

The chain has TRBV9 and TRBJ2-5, with no clear D. This CDR3 has 15 residues. The ends were cut back, 0 bases at V and 4 bases at J, with 13 bases in the middle. Germline values: CDR1 SGDLS, CDR2 YYNGEE. The CDR3: CASSVDVRSAETQYF. The CDR3 DNA follows: TGTGCCAGCAGCGTAGATGTGCGGAGTGCAGAGACCCAGTACTTC. Filled out from reference TRBV9 and TRBJ2-5, the complete variable domain reads DSGVTQTPKHLITATGQRVTLRCSPRSGDLSVYWYQQSLDQGLQFLIQYYNGEERAKGNILERFSAQQFPDLHSELNLSSLELGDSALYFCASSVDVRSAETQYFGPGTRLLVL.

This clonotype showed up many times. V and J are TRBV7-2 and TRBJ1-4; D is undetermined. Germline CDR1 reads SGHTA; CDR2 reads FQGNSA. Trimming pared 7 bases from V and 4 bases from J, leaving 10 bases between. CDR3 length equals 13 residues. The CDR3 loop reads CASTRPGNEKLFF. The CDR3 coding sequence is TGTGCCAGCACCCGTCCGGGTAATGAAAAACTGTTTTTT.

The table lists this clonotype with a few counts. The J gene is TRBJ2-1, the V gene TRBV29-1; tentative D call: TRBD2 (6 bases). Germline lookup yields CDR1 SQVTM and CDR2 ANQGSEA. The CDR3 consists of 13 residues. The V end lost 6 bases, the J end lost 6 bases, and 15 bases lay between the germline ends. The CDR3 DNA reads TGCAGCGTGGGGGGAGGAATAGTCAATGAGCAGTTCTTC. Residues: CSVGGGIVNEQFF.

This clonotype has a handful of counts. The rearrangement links TRBV24-1 to TRBJ2-3, with 8 positions matching TRBD1. This CDR3 region has 15 residues. Germline loops: CDR1 KGHDR, CDR2 SFDVKD. V trimming: 4 bases; J trimming: 4 bases; junction bases outside the gene matches: 6. The CDR3, as DNA: TGTGCCACCAGTGACTGGGACAGGAGGGCAGATACGCAGTATTTT. Amino acid sequence: CATSDWDRRADTQYF.

The rearrangement links TRBV11-2 to TRBJ2-3, with 7 nucleotides matching TRBD2. The V gene's germline CDR1 is SGHAT and CDR2 FQNNGV. This CDR3 is 16 amino acids long. V trimming: 0 bases; J trimming: 1 base; junction bases outside the gene matches: 4. The DNA of the CDR3 is TGTGCCAGCAGCTTAGAACCGGGGGGACGCACAGATACGCAGTATTTT. Protein sequence: CASSLEPGGRTDTQYF.

The gene calls are TRBV20-1 and TRBJ2-7; the match to TRBD1 covers 9 bases. The junction had 6 bases not matched to a gene; V was cut back by 0 bases and J by 3 bases. This CDR3 region has 15 residues. Per germline, CDR1 DFQATT and CDR2 SNEGSKA (reference sequence). The CDR3 is CSARDPRGQGYEQYF. The CDR3 DNA reads as TGCAGTGCTAGAGATCCGAGGGGACAGGGCTACGAGCAGTACTTC.

The V and J genes are TRBV6-2 or TRBV6-3 and TRBJ2-1; D is perhaps TRBD1 (5 bases). CDR3 size: 14 residues. In germline, CDR1 is MNHEY, CDR2 SVGEGT. Trimming pared 2 bases from V and 2 bases from J, leaving 7 bases between. In DNA form, the CDR3 reads TGTGCCAGCAGTTACAGGGGTACCTACAATGAGCAGTTCTTC. This sequence encodes CASSYRGTYNEQFF.

This clonotype showed up many times. The chain carries TRBV5-6 and TRBJ2-7, with 10 bases identical to TRBD2. In germline, CDR1 is SGHDT, CDR2 YYEEEE. This CDR3 has 14 residues. The junction had 2 bases not matched to a gene; V was cut back by 3 bases and J by 2 bases. This CDR3 is CASSSGLATYEQYF. DNA of the CDR3: TGTGCCAGCAGCTCGGGACTAGCGACCTACGAGCAGTACTTC.

The V call is TRBV6-1, the J call TRBJ1-6; D is unresolved. The germline V gene encodes CDR1 MNHNS and CDR2 SASEGT. The CDR3 totals 16 residues. With 6 bases removed from V and 2 bases from J, the gap between germline ends came to 14 bases. CDR3 residues: CASSQWREAYNSPLHF. The DNA for the CDR3 is TGTGCCAGCAGCCAATGGAGGGAGGCCTATAATTCACCCCTCCACTTT.

This chain uses TRBV12-3 or TRBV12-4 with TRBJ2-5; 8 nucleotides match TRBD2. This CDR3 has 19 amino acids. The V gene end was trimmed by 2 bases and the J gene end by 7 bases; junction bases not matched to a gene: 21. CDR3 nucleotide sequence: TGTGCCAGCAGTTTAAGAGGAGATGGGCTAGCGGGCAATGAGGGGACCCAGTACTTC. Amino acid sequence: CASSLRGDGLAGNEGTQYF.